The T cell receptor beta chain described here comes from a study of long-term antiretroviral therapy in people with HIV. Across the whole study: A decade or so separates the oldest specimens from the later 2015 immediate-ART recommendation. Findings and caveats of the study: Compared with controls, HIV repertoires showed narrower CDR3 length ranges.

Survey level was the resolution at which the v3.0 immunoSEQ assay ran. Per-sample TRB depth target: about 40,000-55,000 T-cell genomes. TCRdb's table, derived via immunoSEQ multiplex PCR, lists solely in-frame clones and lacks some. The data show some 35,000 clones, with approximately 83% seen just once and approximately 8% held by the top ten. The V gene's germline CDR1 is LNHDA and CDR2 SQIVND (reference sequence). The CDR3 is 15 amino acids. V lost 3 bases, J lost 0 bases, and 3 bases stayed unmatched. Everyone in the study who had HIV was treated in the United States. About this clone itself: No antigen is known for it. The same CDR3 is also encoded by other DNA sequences in this sample.

Sequences were derived from unsorted PBMCs, sampled 0.4 years before starting antiretroviral therapy. This TCR derives from a man between 18 and 35 years old with HIV. The genes are TRBV19 and TRBJ2-7; 9 nucleotides align to TRBD1. For the CDR3, the DNA is TGTGCCAGTAGTATTGGACAGGGGAGCTCCTACGAGCAGTACTTC. Amino acids: CASSIGQGSSYEQYF.